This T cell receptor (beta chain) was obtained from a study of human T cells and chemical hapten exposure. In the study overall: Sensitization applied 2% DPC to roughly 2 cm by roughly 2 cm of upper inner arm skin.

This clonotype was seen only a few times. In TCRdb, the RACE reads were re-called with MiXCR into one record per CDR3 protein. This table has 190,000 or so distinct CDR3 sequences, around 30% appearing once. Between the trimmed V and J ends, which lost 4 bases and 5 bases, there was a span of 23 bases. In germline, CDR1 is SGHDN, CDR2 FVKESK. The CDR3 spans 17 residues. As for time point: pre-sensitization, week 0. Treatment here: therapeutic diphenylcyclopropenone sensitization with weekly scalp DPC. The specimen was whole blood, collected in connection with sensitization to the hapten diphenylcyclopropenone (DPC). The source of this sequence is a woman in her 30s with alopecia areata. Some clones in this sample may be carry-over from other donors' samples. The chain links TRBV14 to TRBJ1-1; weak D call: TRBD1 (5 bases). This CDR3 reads CASSRAGRWGDVTEAFF. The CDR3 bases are TGTGCCAGCAGCCGAGCTGGGAGATGGGGGGATGTTACTGAAGCTTTCTTT.